This T cell receptor (beta chain) emerged from a study of shared clonotypes between healthy human individuals (dated by TCRdb to the early 2020s). With regard to the full study: Two women and three men aged 18 to 49 years were included in the cohort. For each donor, three plates each were used for CD4 naive and CD4 memory, two plates were used for CD8 naive, and one plate was used for CD8 memory. The study deeply sequenced blood TCR repertoires of about 5 healthy adults to estimate repertoire size and the extent of clonotype sharing between individuals. To increase sequencing depth and limit assay-specific biases, different laboratories used diverse techniques to prepare libraries and sequence TCR repertoires. Leukapheresis yielded between about 0.94 and 8.9 billion PBMCs per donor.

Study-wide findings and limitations: Because the study included only a small number of donors, the genetic and exposure-history diversity represented was limited. Compared with non-shared clonotypes, the clonotypes found in all four sorted-subset donors had higher generation probabilities. Sampling was restricted to blood, and TCR repertoires in tissue are likely to differ from TCR repertoires in blood. Sharing across a handful of donors was observed for roughly 5.4% of naive CD4, around 3.5% of naive CD8, over 2% of memory CD4, and around 0.4% of memory CD8 clonotypes. Estimated clonotype richness was generally larger for naive than for memory subsets. Rarefaction of sorted-subset datasets indicated incomplete sequencing despite the large sequencing depth. Based on pairwise subsampling, the degree of clonotype sharing among donors was expected to be affected by sequencing depth.

On this clone: The antigen it recognizes is unknown. No qualities accompany the bases; no much larger clone lies one base away.

The donors were healthy, HIV-negative adults who had no recently reported acute infections or vaccinations. Every donor was a Caucasian adult living in Nashville, Tennessee, USA. CD4+ T cells were enriched by magnetic negative selection, after which naive cells were positively selected on CD45RA and the negative fraction was taken as the memory subset. After blood collection by leukapheresis, PBMCs were isolated using Ficoll-Histopaque density gradient centrifugation and then cryopreserved in the vapor phase of liquid nitrogen. Analytical flow cytometry was used to check the purity and quantity of every magnetically sorted T cell population. Genomic DNA was isolated from each sorted fraction and quantified by UV absorbance on a Nanodrop 2000c. Using the deep immunoSEQ assay, multiplex PCR amplified TCR CDR3 regions from genomic DNA. Extracted genomic DNA from each cell subset was distributed evenly across all wells of several immunoSEQ 96-well plates, and each plate was treated as a replicate. Each replicate PCR for sorted subsets received around 0.2 ug genomic DNA, equal to some 32,000 T cell genomes. Purified libraries were measured with a Qubit 3.0 fluorometer, size-checked on a Bioanalyzer 2100, and measured again with the KAPA Library Quantification kit. Each immunoSEQ 96-well plate was sequenced on its own single-read 150-cycle Illumina NextSeq 550 flow cell. For the original study's pipeline: Because the immunoSEQ output included only junctional sequences and no quality scores, the filtering could not be the same as the filtering used for full-length reads. To assign V/J genes and CDR3, sequences were annotated using PyIR, a Python wrapper for IgBLAST v1.9, with IMGT germline references. Any read was removed if the V/J assignment was weak (E-value above 1e-6), the CDR3 was missing, or the read contained stop codons, out-of-frame junctions, or ambiguous translated residues. V3J clonotypes were defined as sequences sharing an identical inferred V gene, J gene, and CDR3 amino acid sequence. Percentage overlap between repertoires was computed as shared unique clonotypes divided by the size of the smaller repertoire. Repertoire richness was assessed with RTK rarefaction, the Chao1 estimator, and Recon v2.1 estimates of unobserved clonotypes. For all TCRbeta clonotypes obtained by the gDNA method from several donors, generation probabilities were computed with OLGA. Entries here come from immuneACCESS through TCRdb and include only in-frame sequences with V and J called. Some clones fail to appear in such tables; in the studies checked, an unresolved V gene covers under half of the shortfall, and the cause of the remainder is unknown. The D gene and trimming were derived from the DNA, and the V and J assignments and clone size from that table. The sample table holds roughly 2 million clones, of which nearly 97% were seen once. Jointly, the top ten make up less than 0.15% of the sample.

The CDR3 numbers 16 residues from cysteine through phenylalanine. CDR3 DNA is the only sequence kept; it has 48 bases, read in frame from the first base. Trimming takes 8 bases from V and 5 bases from J, and the germline ends sit 24 bases apart. Based on the germline V gene, the CDR1 and CDR2 sequences are MRHNA and SNTAGT. The sequence was collected from a man between 18 and 35 years old in good health. Sequenced sample: naive CD4+ T cells sorted from blood. The cell subset or site label here, explained by the study, means: CD45RA+ positively selected. In this chain, TRBV6-4 is recombined with TRBJ1-1; the D segment could be TRBD1, given 5 matching bases. The CDR3 region has the sequence CASSRDGTASDTEAFF. The DNA sequence is TGTGCCAGCTCGAGGGACGGTACCGCGAGTGATACTGAAGCTTTCTTT.